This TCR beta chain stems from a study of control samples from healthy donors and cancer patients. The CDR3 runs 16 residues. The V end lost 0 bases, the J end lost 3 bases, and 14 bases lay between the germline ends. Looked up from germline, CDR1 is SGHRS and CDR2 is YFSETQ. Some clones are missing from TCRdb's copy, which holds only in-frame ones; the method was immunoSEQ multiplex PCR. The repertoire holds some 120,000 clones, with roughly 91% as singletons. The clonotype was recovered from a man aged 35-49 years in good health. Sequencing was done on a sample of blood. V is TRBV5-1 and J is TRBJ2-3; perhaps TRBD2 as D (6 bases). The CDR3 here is CASSLGSGRETDTQYF. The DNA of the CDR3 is TGCGCCAGCAGCTTGGGATCGGGGCGGGAAACAGATACGCAGTATTTT.